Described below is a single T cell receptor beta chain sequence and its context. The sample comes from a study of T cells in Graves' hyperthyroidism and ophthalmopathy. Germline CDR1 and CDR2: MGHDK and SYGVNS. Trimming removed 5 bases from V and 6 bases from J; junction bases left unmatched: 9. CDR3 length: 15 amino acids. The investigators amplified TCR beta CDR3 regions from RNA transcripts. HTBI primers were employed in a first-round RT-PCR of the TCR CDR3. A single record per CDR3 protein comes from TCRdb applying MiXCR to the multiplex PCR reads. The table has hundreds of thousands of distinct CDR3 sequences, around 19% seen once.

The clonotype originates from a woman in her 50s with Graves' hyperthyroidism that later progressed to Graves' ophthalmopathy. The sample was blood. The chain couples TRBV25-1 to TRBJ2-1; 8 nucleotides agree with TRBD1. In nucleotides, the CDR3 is TGTGCCAGCAGTAACCAGGGGGCTCCTGTCAATGAGCAGTTCTTC. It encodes CASSNQGAPVNEQFF.